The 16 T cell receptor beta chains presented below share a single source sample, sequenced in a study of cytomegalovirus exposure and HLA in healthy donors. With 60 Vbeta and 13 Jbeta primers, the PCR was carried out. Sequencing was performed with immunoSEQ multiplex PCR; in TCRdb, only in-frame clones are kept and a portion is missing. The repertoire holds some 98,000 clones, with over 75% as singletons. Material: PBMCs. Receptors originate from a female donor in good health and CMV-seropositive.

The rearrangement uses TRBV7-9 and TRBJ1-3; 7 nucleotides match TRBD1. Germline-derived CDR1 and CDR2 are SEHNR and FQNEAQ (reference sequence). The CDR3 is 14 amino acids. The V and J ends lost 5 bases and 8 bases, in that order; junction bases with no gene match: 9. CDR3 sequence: CASSPAYRGDTIYF. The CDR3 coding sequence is TGTGCCAGCAGCCCAGCCTACAGGGGCGACACCATATATTTT.

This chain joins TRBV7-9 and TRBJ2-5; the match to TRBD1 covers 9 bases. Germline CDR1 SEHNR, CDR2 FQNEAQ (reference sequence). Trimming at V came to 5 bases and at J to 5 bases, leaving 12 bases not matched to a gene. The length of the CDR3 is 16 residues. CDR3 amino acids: CASSDPNRGRGETQYF. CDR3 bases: TGTGCCAGCAGCGACCCCAACAGGGGGCGTGGGGAGACCCAGTACTTC.

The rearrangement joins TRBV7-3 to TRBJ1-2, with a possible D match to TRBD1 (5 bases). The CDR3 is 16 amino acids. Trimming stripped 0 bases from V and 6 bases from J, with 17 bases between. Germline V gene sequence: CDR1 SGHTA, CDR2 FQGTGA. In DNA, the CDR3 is TGTGCCAGCAGCTTAACTGGGTCTGGGGCAGACGATGGCTACACCTTC. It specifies CASSLTGSGADDGYTF.

The CDR3 sequence is CASSLEVGGSEQFF. The CDR3 region has the DNA TGTGCCAGCAGCTTAGAAGTAGGGGGCTCTGAGCAGTTCTTC. The chain recombines TRBV7-6 with TRBJ2-1; 7 nucleotides match TRBD1. Looked up from germline, CDR1 is SGHVS and CDR2 is FNYEAQ. V was clipped by 1 base and J by 9 bases; unmatched bases: 6. This CDR3 spans 14 amino acids.

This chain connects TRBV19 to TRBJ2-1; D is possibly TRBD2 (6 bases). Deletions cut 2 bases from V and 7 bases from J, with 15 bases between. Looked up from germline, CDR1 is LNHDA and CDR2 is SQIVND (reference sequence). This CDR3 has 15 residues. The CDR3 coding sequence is TGTGCCAGTAGTATATGGGGGGACTCTGCAAATGAGCAGTTCTTC. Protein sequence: CASSIWGDSANEQFF.

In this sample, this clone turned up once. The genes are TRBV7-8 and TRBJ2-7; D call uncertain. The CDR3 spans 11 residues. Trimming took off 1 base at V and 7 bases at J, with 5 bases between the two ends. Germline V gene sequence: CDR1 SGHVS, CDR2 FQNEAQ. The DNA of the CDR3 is TGTGCCAGCAGCTTAGTTTCGGAGCAGTACTTC. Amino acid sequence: CASSLVSEQYF.

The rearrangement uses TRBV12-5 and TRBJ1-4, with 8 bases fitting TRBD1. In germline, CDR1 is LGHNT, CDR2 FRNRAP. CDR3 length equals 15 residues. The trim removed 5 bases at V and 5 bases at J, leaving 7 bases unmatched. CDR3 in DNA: TGTGCTAGTGGTCCGTCGACAGGGGCAAATGAAAAACTGTTTTTT. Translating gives CASGPSTGANEKLFF.

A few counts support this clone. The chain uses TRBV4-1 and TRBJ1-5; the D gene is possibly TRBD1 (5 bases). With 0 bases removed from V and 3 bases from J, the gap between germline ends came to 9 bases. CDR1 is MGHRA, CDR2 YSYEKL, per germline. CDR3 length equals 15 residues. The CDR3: CASSQDQDTNQPQHF. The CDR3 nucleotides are TGCGCCAGCAGCCAAGATCAGGACACCAATCAGCCCCAGCATTTT.

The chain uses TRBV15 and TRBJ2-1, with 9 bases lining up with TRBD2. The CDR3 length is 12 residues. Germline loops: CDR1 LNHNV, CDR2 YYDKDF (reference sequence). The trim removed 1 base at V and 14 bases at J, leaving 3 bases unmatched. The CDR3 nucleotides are TGTGCCACCAGCAGAGGTAGCGGGAGAAAGTTCTTC. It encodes CATSRGSGRKFF.

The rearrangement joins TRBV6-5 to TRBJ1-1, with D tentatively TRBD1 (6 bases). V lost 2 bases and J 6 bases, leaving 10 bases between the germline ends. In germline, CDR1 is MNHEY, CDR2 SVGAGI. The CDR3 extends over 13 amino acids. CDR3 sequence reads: CASSYNRVAEAFF. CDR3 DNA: TGTGCCAGCAGTTACAACAGGGTAGCTGAAGCTTTCTTT.

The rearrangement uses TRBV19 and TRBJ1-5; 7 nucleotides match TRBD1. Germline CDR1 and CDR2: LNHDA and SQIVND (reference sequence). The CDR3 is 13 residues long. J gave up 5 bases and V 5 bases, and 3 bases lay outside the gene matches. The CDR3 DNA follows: TGTGCCAGTAGTGACAGGGTTTATCAGCCCCAGCATTTT. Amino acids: CASSDRVYQPQHF.

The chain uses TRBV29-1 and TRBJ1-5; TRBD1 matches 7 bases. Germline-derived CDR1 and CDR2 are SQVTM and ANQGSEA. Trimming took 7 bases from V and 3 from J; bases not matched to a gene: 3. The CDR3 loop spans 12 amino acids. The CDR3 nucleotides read TGCAGCGCAGGGGGGTCCAATCAGCCCCAGCATTTT. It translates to CSAGGSNQPQHF.

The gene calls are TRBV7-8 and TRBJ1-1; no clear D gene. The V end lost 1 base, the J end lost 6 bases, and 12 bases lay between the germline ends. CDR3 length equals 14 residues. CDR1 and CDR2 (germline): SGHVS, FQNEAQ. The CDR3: CASSLGGGKSEAFF. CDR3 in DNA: TGTGCCAGCAGCTTAGGAGGAGGGAAGTCTGAAGCTTTCTTT.

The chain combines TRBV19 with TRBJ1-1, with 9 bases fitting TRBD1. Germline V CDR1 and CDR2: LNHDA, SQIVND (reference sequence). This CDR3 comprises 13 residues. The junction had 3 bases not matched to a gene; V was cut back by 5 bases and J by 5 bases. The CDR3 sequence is CASSSQGATEAFF. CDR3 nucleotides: TGTGCCAGTAGTTCACAGGGGGCGACTGAAGCTTTCTTT.

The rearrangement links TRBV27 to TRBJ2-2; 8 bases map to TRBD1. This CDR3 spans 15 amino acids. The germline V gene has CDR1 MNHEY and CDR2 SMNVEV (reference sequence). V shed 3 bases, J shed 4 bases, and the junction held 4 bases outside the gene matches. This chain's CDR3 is CASSLGQVFTGELFF. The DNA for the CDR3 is TGTGCCAGCAGTTTGGGACAGGTGTTCACCGGGGAGCTGTTTTTT.

The CDR3 region is CATRGWMNTEAFF. The CDR3 bases are TGTGCCACACGCGGATGGATGAACACTGAAGCTTTCTTT. The chain carries TRBV19 and TRBJ1-1, with no clear D. CDR1 and CDR2 (germline): LNHDA, SQIVND (reference sequence). V shed 10 bases and J shed 0 bases, with 12 bases lying between them. The CDR3 is made up of 13 amino acids.